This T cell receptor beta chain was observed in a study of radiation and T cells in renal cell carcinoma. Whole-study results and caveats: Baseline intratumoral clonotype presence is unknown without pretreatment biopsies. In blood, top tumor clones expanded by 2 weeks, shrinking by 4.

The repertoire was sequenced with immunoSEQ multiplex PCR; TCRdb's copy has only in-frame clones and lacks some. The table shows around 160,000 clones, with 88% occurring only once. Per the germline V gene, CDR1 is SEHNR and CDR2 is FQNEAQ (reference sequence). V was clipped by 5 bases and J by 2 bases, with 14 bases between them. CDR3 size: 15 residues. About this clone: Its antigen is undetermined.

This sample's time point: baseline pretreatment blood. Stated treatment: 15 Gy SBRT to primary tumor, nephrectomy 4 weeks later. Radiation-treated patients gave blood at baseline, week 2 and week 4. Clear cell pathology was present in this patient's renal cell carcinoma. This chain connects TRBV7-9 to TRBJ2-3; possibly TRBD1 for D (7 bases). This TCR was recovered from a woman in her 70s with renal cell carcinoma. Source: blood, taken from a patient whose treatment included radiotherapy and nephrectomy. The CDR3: CASSPSGGLTDTQYF. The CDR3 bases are TGTGCCAGCAGCCCTTCAGGGGGGCTCACAGATACGCAGTATTTT.